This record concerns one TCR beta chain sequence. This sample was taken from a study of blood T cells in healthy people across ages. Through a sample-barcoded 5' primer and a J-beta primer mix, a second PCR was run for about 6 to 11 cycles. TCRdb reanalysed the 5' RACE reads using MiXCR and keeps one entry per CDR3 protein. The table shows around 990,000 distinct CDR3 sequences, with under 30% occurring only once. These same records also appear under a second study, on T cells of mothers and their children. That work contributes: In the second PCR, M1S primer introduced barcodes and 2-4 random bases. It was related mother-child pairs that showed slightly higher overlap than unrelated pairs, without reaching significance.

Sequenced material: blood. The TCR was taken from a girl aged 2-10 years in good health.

This chain's CDR3 is CASTLLDSPYEQYF. The CDR3 DNA follows: TGTGCCAGCACCCTTCTGGACAGTCCCTACGAGCAGTACTTC. The J gene is TRBJ2-7, the V gene TRBV5-6; D is perhaps TRBD1 (6 bases). Germline V gene lookup returns CDR1 SGHDT and CDR2 YYEEEE. The V end was cut by 6 bases, the J end by 2 bases, with 15 bases between. The CDR3 totals 14 residues.